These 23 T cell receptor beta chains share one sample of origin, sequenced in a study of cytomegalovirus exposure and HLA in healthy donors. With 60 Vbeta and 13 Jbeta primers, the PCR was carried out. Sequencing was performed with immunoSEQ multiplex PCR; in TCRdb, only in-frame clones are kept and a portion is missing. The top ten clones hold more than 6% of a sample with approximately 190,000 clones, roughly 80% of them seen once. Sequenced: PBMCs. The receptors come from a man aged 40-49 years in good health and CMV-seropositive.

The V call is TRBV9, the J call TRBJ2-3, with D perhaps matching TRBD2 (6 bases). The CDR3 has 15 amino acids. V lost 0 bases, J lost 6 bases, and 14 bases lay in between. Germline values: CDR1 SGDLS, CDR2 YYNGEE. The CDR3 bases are TGTGCCAGCAGCGTAGCAGGAGGGCCCGGGGATACGCAGTATTTT. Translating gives CASSVAGGPGDTQYF.

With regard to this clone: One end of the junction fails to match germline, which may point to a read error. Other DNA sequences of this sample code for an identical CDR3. The CDR3 DNA sequence: TGCGCCAGCAGATTGGGACAGGGAGACTATGGCTACACCTTC. Protein product: CASRLGQGDYGYTF. The V gene is TRBV5-1, the J gene TRBJ1-2; 9 positions match TRBD1. The CDR3 is 14 residues long. Germline loops: CDR1 SGHRS, CDR2 YFSETQ.

The CDR3 DNA reads TGTGCCAGCAGTTACGTAGGGGGGGCAACTAATGAAAAACTGTTTTTT. Translating gives CASSYVGGATNEKLFF. The chain carries TRBV6-6 and TRBJ1-4, with a possible D match to TRBD1 (6 bases). CDR1 is MNHNY and CDR2 is SVGAGI in the germline V gene (reference sequence). This CDR3 has 16 amino acids. Trimming took 2 bases from V and 0 from J, leaving 10 bases between them.

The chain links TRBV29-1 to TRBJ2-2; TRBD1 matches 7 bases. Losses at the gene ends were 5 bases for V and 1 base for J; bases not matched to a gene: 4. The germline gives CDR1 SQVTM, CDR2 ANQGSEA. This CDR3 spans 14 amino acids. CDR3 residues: CSVTGTVNTGELFF. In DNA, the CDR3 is TGCAGCGTTACCGGGACAGTGAACACCGGGGAGCTGTTTTTT.

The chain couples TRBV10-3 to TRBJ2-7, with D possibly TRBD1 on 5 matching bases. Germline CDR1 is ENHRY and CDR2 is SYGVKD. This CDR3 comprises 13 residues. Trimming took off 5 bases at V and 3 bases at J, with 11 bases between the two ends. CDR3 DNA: TGTGCCATCAGTTCCTTCGACAGCTACGAGCAGTACTTC. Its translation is CAISSFDSYEQYF.

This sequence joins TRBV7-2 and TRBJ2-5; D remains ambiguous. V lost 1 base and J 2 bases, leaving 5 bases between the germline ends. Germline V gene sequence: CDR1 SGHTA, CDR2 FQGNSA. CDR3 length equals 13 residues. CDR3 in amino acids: CASSLELQETQYF. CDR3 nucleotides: TGTGCCAGCAGCTTAGAGCTACAAGAGACCCAGTACTTC.

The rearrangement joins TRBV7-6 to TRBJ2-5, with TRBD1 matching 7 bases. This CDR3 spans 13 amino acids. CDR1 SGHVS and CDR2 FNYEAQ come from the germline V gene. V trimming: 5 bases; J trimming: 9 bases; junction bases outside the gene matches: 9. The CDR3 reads CASSPGTAGAQYF. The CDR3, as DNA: TGTGCCAGCAGCCCCGGGACAGCAGGGGCCCAGTACTTC.

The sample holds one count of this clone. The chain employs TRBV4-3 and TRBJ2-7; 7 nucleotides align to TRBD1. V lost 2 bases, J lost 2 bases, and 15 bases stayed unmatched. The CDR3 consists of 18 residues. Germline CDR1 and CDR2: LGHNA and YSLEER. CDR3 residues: CASSQYPSTTGPTYEQYF. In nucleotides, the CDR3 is TGCGCCAGCAGCCAATACCCGTCGACGACAGGGCCAACCTACGAGCAGTACTTC.

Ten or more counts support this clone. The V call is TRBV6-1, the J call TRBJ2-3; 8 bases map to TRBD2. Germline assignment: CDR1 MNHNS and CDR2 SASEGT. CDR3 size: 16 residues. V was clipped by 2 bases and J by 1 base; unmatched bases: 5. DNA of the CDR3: TGTGCCAGCAGTGAATGGGTCGGGGGGGGCACAGATACGCAGTATTTT. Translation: CASSEWVGGGTDTQYF.

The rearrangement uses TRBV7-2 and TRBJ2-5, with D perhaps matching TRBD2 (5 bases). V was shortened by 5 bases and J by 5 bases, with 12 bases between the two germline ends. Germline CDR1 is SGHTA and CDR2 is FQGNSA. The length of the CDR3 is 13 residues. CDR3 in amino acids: CASSQSLVETQYF. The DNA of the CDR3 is TGTGCCAGCAGCCAATCACTAGTCGAGACCCAGTACTTC.

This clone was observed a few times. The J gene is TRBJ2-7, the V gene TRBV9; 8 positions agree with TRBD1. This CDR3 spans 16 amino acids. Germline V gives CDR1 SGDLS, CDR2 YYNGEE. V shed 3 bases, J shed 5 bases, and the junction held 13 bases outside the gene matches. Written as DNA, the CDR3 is TGTGCCAGCAGCGCGGGCCCGGGACAGGTTCACCACGAGCAGTACTTC. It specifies CASSAGPGQVHHEQYF. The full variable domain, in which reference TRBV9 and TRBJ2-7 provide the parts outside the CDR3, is DSGVTQTPKHLITATGQRVTLRCSPRSGDLSVYWYQQSLDQGLQFLIQYYNGEERAKGNILERFSAQQFPDLHSELNLSSLELGDSALYFCASSAGPGQVHHEQYFGPGTRLTVT.

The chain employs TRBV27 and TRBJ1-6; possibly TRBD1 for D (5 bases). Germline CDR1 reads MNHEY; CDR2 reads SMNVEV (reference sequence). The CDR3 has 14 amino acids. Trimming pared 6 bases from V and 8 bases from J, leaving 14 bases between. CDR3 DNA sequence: TGTGCCAGCAGGGCTCGGGGGTATCATTCACCCCTCCACTTT. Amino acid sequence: CASRARGYHSPLHF.

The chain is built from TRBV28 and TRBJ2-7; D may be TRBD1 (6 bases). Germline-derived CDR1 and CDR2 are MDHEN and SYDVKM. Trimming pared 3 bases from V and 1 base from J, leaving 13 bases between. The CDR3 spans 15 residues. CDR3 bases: TGTGCCAGCAGTTTCAACAGGGCGGGTTCCTACGAGCAGTACTTC. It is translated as CASSFNRAGSYEQYF.

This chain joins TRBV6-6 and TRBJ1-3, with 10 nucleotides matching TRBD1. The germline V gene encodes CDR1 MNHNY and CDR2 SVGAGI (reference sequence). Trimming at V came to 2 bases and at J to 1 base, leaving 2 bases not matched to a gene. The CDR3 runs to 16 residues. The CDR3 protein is CASSYGTGDSGNTIYF. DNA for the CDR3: TGTGCCAGCAGTTACGGGACAGGGGATTCTGGAAACACCATATATTTT.

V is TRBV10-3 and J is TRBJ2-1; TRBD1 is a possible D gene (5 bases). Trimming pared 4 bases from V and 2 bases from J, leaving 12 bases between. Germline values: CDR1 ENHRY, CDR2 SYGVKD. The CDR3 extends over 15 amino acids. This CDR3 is CAISVGQGAYNEQFF. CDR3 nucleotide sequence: TGTGCCATCAGTGTCGGGCAAGGGGCCTACAATGAGCAGTTCTTC.

The CDR3 sequence: CASSYTLMNTEAFF. The CDR3 DNA is TGTGCCAGCAGTTACACGCTTATGAACACTGAAGCTTTCTTT. V and J are TRBV2 and TRBJ1-1; no firm D call. Trimming took off 5 bases at V and 0 bases at J, with 10 bases between the two ends. Germline V gene sequence: CDR1 SNHLY, CDR2 FYNNEI. The CDR3 runs 14 residues.

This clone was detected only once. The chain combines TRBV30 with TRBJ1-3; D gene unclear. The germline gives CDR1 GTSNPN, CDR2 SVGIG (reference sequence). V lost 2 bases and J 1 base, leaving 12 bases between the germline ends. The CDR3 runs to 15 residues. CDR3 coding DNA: TGTGCCTGGAGTCTCGCCGGGATTTCTGGAAACACCATATATTTT. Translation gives CAWSLAGISGNTIYF.

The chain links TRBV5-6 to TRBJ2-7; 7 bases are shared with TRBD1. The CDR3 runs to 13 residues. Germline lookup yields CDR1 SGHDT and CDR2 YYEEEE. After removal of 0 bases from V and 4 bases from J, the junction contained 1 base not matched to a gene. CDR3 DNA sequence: TGTGCCAGCAGCTTGGACAGGGGTTACGAGCAGTACTTC. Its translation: CASSLDRGYEQYF.

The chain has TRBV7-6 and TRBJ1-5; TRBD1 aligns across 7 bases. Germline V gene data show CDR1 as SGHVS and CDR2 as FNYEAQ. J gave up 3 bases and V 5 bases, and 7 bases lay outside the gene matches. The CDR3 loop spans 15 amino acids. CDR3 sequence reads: CASSPSTGYNQPQHF. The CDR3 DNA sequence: TGTGCCAGCAGCCCCTCGACAGGGTACAATCAGCCCCAGCATTTT.

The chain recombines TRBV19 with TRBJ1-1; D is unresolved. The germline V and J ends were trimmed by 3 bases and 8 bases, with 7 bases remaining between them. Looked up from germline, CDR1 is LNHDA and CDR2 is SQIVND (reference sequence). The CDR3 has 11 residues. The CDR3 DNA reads TGTGCCAGTAGTATTGAGCGGGAAGCTTTCTTT. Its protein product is CASSIEREAFF.

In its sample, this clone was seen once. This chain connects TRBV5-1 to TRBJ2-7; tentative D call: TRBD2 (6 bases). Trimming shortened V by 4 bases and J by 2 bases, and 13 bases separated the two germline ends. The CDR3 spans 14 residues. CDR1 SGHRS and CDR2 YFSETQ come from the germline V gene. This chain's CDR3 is CASSPRDSAYEQYF. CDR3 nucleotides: TGCGCCAGCAGCCCCCGGGACTCCGCCTACGAGCAGTACTTC.

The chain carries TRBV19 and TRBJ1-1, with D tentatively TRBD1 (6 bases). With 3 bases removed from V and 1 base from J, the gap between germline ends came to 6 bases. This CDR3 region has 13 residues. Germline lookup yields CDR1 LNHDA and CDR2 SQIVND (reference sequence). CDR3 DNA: TGTGCCAGTAGTATGGGACAGAACACTGAAGCTTTCTTT. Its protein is CASSMGQNTEAFF. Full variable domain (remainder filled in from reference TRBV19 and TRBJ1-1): DGGITQSPKYLFRKEGQNVTLSCEQNLNHDAMYWYRQDPGQGLRLIYYSQIVNDFQKGDIAEGYSVSREKKESFPLTVTSAQKNPTAFYLCASSMGQNTEAFFGQGTRLTVV.

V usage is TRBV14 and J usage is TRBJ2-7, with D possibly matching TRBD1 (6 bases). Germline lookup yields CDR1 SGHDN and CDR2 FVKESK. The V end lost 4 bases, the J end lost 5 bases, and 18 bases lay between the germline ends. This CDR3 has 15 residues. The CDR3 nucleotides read TGTGCCAGCAGCCCCACCCAGGGGATCGGGAACGAGCAGTACTTC. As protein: CASSPTQGIGNEQYF.